The 30 T cell receptor beta chains reported below all come from one sample, sequenced in a study of T cells after yellow fever vaccination. MiXCR was run by TCRdb on the 5' RACE reads, yielding one entry per CDR3 protein. The table shows around 350,000 distinct CDR3 sequences, with roughly 12% occurring only once. Source: PBMCs, taken on the day of the first yellow fever vaccination. These receptors originate from a man aged 18 to 29 who received the YFV17D yellow fever vaccine.

In its sample, this clonotype was seen a few times. V gene TRBV6-6 combines with J gene TRBJ2-7; D possibly corresponds to TRBD2 (5 bases). V was shortened by 9 bases and J by 4 bases, with 10 bases between the two germline ends. The CDR3 consists of 11 residues. The germline gives CDR1 MNHNY, CDR2 SVGAGI (reference sequence). CDR3 protein: CASLRGYEQYF. CDR3 bases: TGTGCCAGTCTACGGGGTTACGAGCAGTACTTC.

The V and J genes are TRBV3-1 and TRBJ2-3; D is uncertain. V was cut by 4 bases and J by 5 bases, with 13 bases left in between. Germline lookup yields CDR1 LGHDT and CDR2 YNNKEL (reference sequence). The CDR3 contains 14 residues. CDR3 sequence reads: CASSPQASRDTQYF. The CDR3 DNA sequence: TGTGCCAGCAGCCCCCAAGCGTCGAGAGATACGCAGTATTTT.

The chain is built from TRBV4-3 and TRBJ1-1; tentatively, D is TRBD1 (5 bases). Trimming took 3 bases from V and 4 from J, leaving 24 bases between them. This CDR3 is built from 18 residues. Germline V gives CDR1 LGHNA, CDR2 YSLEER. The CDR3 DNA reads TGCGCCAGCAGCCATTCAGTGGGAGACAGACGATTAAGCACTGAAGCTTTCTTT. Protein sequence: CASSHSVGDRRLSTEAFF.

This clonotype was counted between two and nine times. The chain uses TRBV10-3 and TRBJ2-2; 9 nucleotides line up with TRBD1. The CDR3 contains 16 residues. The J segment lost 8 bases and the V segment lost 4 bases, leaving 11 bases of the junction unmatched. Germline V CDR1 and CDR2: ENHRY, SYGVKD. CDR3 sequence reads: CAISGTGALRSGELFF. In DNA, the CDR3 is TGTGCCATCAGTGGGACAGGGGCGCTACGATCTGGGGAGCTGTTTTTT.

This clonotype was observed a handful of times. The rearrangement joins TRBV9 to TRBJ1-3; D unresolved. This CDR3 is 16 amino acids long. Germline V gene sequence: CDR1 SGDLS, CDR2 YYNGEE. V lost 0 bases, J lost 1 base, and 11 bases lay in between. The CDR3 nucleotides read TGTGCCAGCAGCGTAGGAGGATTTTCATCTGGAAACACCATATATTTT. Translating gives CASSVGGFSSGNTIYF.

The V gene is TRBV10-3, the J gene TRBJ1-5; D is possibly TRBD1 (6 bases). Trimming removed 3 bases at V and 7 bases at J, with 13 bases between. The germline V gene has CDR1 ENHRY and CDR2 SYGVKD. The CDR3 extends over 14 amino acids. The CDR3 nucleotides read TGTGCCATCAGTGACCACAGGGTCGCCCAGCCCCAGCATTTT. This sequence encodes CAISDHRVAQPQHF.

The rearrangement links TRBV2 to TRBJ2-1; TRBD2 might be the D (6 bases). Trimming removed 6 bases at V and 0 bases at J, with 24 bases between. CDR1 is SNHLY and CDR2 is FYNNEI in the germline V gene. The CDR3 has 19 residues. CDR3 sequence: CASSAMQPGVRYSYNEQFF. In DNA form, the CDR3 reads TGTGCCAGCAGCGCGATGCAGCCGGGGGTGCGTTACTCCTACAATGAGCAGTTCTTC. Filled out from reference TRBV2 and TRBJ2-1, the complete variable domain reads EPEVTQTPSHQVTQMGQEVILRCVPISNHLYFYWYRQILGQKVEFLVSFYNNEISEKSEIFDDQFSVERPDGSNFTLKIRSTKLEDSAMYFCASSAMQPGVRYSYNEQFFGPGTRLTVL.

The chain uses TRBV7-3 and TRBJ2-5; 8 nucleotides align to TRBD1. Per germline, CDR1 SGHTA and CDR2 FQGTGA. With V trimmed by 2 bases and J by 1 base, 12 bases remained unmatched. The CDR3 spans 18 residues. The chain's CDR3 is CASSLYPVQGAAQETQYF. The CDR3 region has the DNA TGTGCCAGCAGCTTATACCCAGTCCAGGGGGCTGCCCAAGAGACCCAGTACTTC.

This clonotype was detected a few times. The gene calls are TRBV29-1 and TRBJ2-3, with a weak D call TRBD2 (5 bases). Per germline, CDR1 SQVTM and CDR2 ANQGSEA. Trimming stripped 5 bases from V and 2 bases from J, with 14 bases between. This CDR3 is 14 amino acids long. DNA of the CDR3: TGCAGCGTTCAGGCTAGCCTTAACACAGATACGCAGTATTTT. It yields the protein CSVQASLNTDTQYF.

The chain uses TRBV6-5 and TRBJ2-7, with 8 nucleotides matching TRBD2. The germline gives CDR1 MNHEY, CDR2 SVGAGI. The CDR3 contains 13 residues. Here the CDR3 DNA reads TGTGCCAGCTGTTACCACCCGGGGGGGGAGCAGTACGTC. This encodes CASCYHPGGEQYV.

This clonotype occurred a few times. The rearrangement joins TRBV7-8 to TRBJ2-3; D is unresolved. CDR3 size: 16 residues. V lost 0 bases to trimming and J lost 2 bases, with 12 bases between them. CDR1 is SGHVS and CDR2 is FQNEAQ in the germline V gene. The CDR3 loop is CASSLAEPLVTDTQYF. CDR3 nucleotide sequence: TGTGCCAGCAGCTTAGCGGAACCGTTGGTCACAGATACGCAGTATTTT.

The chain carries TRBV12-3 or TRBV12-4 and TRBJ1-1; no firm D call. The length of the CDR3 is 12 residues. V lost 0 bases, J lost 8 bases, and 7 bases lay in between. CDR3 sequence reads: CASSLALGEAFF. The CDR3 region has the DNA TGTGCCAGCAGTTTAGCGCTAGGGGAAGCTTTCTTT.

This chain links TRBV7-2 with TRBJ2-7, with TRBD1 matching over 7 bases. Germline CDR1 is SGHTA and CDR2 is FQGNSA. With 5 bases clipped from V and 5 bases from J, the junction kept 9 bases outside the gene matches. This CDR3 is built from 14 residues. The CDR3 coding sequence is TGTGCCAGCAGCCCAGACAGGGATCGCAACGAGCAGTACTTC. Its protein product is CASSPDRDRNEQYF.

This clonotype was seen ten or more times. The chain is built from TRBV2 and TRBJ2-3, with TRBD1 as a possible D gene (7 bases). The CDR3 totals 14 residues. V was pared by 4 bases and J by 3 bases, with 11 bases between. Per the germline V gene, CDR1 is SNHLY and CDR2 is FYNNEI. The CDR3, as DNA: TGTGCCAGCAGTGGGCAGGGGGGTACAGATACGCAGTATTTT. It translates to CASSGQGGTDTQYF.

This clonotype has a handful of counts. The rearrangement uses TRBV7-2 and TRBJ2-7, with TRBD1 as a possible D gene (6 bases). The germline V and J ends were trimmed by 2 bases and 6 bases, with 11 bases remaining between them. Germline loops: CDR1 SGHTA, CDR2 FQGNSA. CDR3 length: 13 residues. In DNA, the CDR3 is TGTGCCAGCAGCTTAACAGGGTTTGGCGAGCAGTACGTC. Translating gives CASSLTGFGEQYV.

This clonotype came up a few times. This chain connects TRBV3-1 to TRBJ2-1, with 13 bases fitting TRBD2. The junction had 11 bases not matched to a gene; V was cut back by 4 bases and J by 8 bases. This CDR3 has 17 residues. Germline CDR1 reads LGHDT; CDR2 reads YNNKEL (reference sequence). CDR3 sequence: CASSLGRGTSGAYEQFF. The CDR3 DNA sequence: TGTGCCAGCAGCCTCGGCCGCGGGACTAGCGGGGCGTATGAGCAGTTCTTC.

This clonotype was seen only a few times. The CDR3 protein is CASSVTSGVGELFF. The CDR3 bases are TGTGCCAGTAGCGTCACTAGCGGAGTCGGGGAGCTGTTTTTT. The rearrangement joins TRBV19 to TRBJ2-2; 8 bases are a match to TRBD2. The germline V gene has CDR1 LNHDA and CDR2 SQIVND (reference sequence). V lost 6 bases to trimming and J lost 7 bases; unmatched junction nucleotides: 7. This CDR3 spans 14 amino acids.

The chain employs TRBV2 and TRBJ2-7; a weak D match, TRBD2 (6 bases). Germline values: CDR1 SNHLY, CDR2 FYNNEI. CDR3 size: 16 residues. Deletions cut 5 bases from V and 0 bases from J, with 17 bases between. The CDR3 spells CASSTPRSGDSYEQYF. DNA of the CDR3: TGTGCCAGCAGTACCCCTCGTAGCGGAGACTCCTACGAGCAGTACTTC.

The table lists this clonotype with a few counts. This chain joins TRBV7-8 and TRBJ1-6; possible D gene TRBD1, 6 bases. V lost 9 bases, J lost 0 bases, and 9 bases lay in between. CDR1 is SGHVS and CDR2 is FQNEAQ in the germline V gene. There are 14 residues in the CDR3. The CDR3 reads CASGQSSYNSPLHF. In DNA, the CDR3 is TGTGCCAGTGGACAGAGCTCCTATAATTCACCCCTCCACTTT.

This clonotype was observed a handful of times. This chain links TRBV5-4 with TRBJ1-2; no clear D. V lost 3 bases, J lost 0 bases, and 9 bases lay in between. Looked up from germline, CDR1 is SGHNT and CDR2 is YYREEE (reference sequence). This CDR3 is built from 14 residues. CDR3: CASSSFGANYGYTF. CDR3 in DNA: TGTGCCAGCAGCTCATTCGGGGCTAACTATGGCTACACCTTC.

This clonotype was observed a few times. J is TRBJ1-5 and V is TRBV19, with D possibly matching TRBD1 (5 bases). The germline gives CDR1 LNHDA, CDR2 SQIVND (reference sequence). V was clipped by 6 bases and J by 3 bases, with 12 bases between them. CDR3 length: 14 residues. DNA for the CDR3: TGTGCCAGTAGGCAGGGTGCCTACAATCAGCCCCAGCATTTT. Amino acid sequence: CASRQGAYNQPQHF.

In its sample, this clonotype was seen a few times. The chain employs TRBV27 and TRBJ2-5, with TRBD2 as a possible D gene (6 bases). CDR3 length equals 17 residues. V was trimmed by 6 bases and J by 3 bases, leaving 23 bases between them. Per germline, CDR1 MNHEY and CDR2 SMNVEV (reference sequence). CDR3 DNA: TGTGCCAGCAGGGCATGGGGGTCTCCCGGGAGTGAAGAGACCCAGTACTTC. Amino acids: CASRAWGSPGSEETQYF.

The rearrangement joins TRBV3-1 to TRBJ2-7; the match to TRBD2 covers 8 bases. There are 17 residues in the CDR3. With 1 base clipped from V and 6 bases from J, the junction kept 14 bases outside the gene matches. Germline lookup yields CDR1 LGHDT and CDR2 YNNKEL (reference sequence). The CDR3, as DNA: TGTGCCAGCAGCCAAGTAACGGCTAGCGGGCTGAGGAGCGAGCAGTACGTC. Its protein product is CASSQVTASGLRSEQYV.

This clonotype has more than one count but fewer than ten. This chain links TRBV5-6 with TRBJ2-3, with 10 bases that match TRBD1. The V gene end was trimmed by 4 bases and the J gene end by 6 bases; junction bases not matched to a gene: 11. CDR1 and CDR2 from the germline V gene are SGHDT and YYEEEE. The CDR3 runs 16 residues. CDR3: CASSHRQGAALDTQYF. The CDR3 nucleotides are TGTGCCAGCAGCCACAGACAGGGGGCGGCCCTGGATACGCAGTATTTT.

This clonotype has a count of ten or more. One junction end disagrees with the germline gene, perhaps due to a read error. The J gene is TRBJ1-2, the V gene TRBV10-2; the D gene is possibly TRBD1 (6 bases). CDR1 is WSHSY, CDR2 SAAADI, per germline. This CDR3 is built from 13 residues. CDR3 in amino acids: CASSPQGGNGYTF. DNA for the CDR3: TGTGCCAGCTCACCACAAGGGGGGAACGGCTACACCTTC.

This clonotype was detected a few times. The genes are TRBV12-3 or TRBV12-4 and TRBJ2-6; TRBD2 matches 8 bases. V lost 3 bases, J lost 0 bases, and 16 bases stayed unmatched. The CDR3 runs to 21 residues. CDR3 bases: TGTGCCAGCAGTTTCCGACGTGTCGGAGTGCGGGGGGCCTCTGGGGCCAACGTCCTGACTTTC. Translation: CASSFRRVGVRGASGANVLTF.

The chain uses TRBV20-1 and TRBJ1-4; D remains ambiguous. CDR1 and CDR2 (germline): DFQATT, SNEGSKA (reference sequence). This CDR3 is 17 amino acids long. Trimming took off 1 base at V and 3 bases at J, with 18 bases between the two ends. The CDR3 DNA follows: TGCAGTGCTAGAGGTCTTGAGTCCCCTGCAGCTAATGAAAAACTGTTTTTT. It specifies CSARGLESPAANEKLFF.

This chain uses TRBV19 with TRBJ2-5, with D possibly being TRBD2 (6 bases). The germline V gene encodes CDR1 LNHDA and CDR2 SQIVND (reference sequence). The ends were cut back, 6 bases at V and 1 base at J, with 12 bases in the middle. The CDR3 covers 14 residues. The CDR3 spells CASSSGLLQETQYF. The CDR3 DNA reads as TGTGCCAGTAGCAGCGGGCTGCTCCAAGAGACCCAGTACTTC.

The rearrangement joins TRBV7-9 to TRBJ2-7, with D tentatively TRBD1 (6 bases). Germline CDR1 and CDR2: SEHNR and FQNEAQ (reference sequence). This CDR3 comprises 14 residues. Trimming took off 6 bases at V and 2 bases at J, with 14 bases between the two ends. The CDR3 DNA reads as TGTGCCAGCAGTAAGACAGGACTCCCCTACGAGCAGTACGTC. The encoded protein is CASSKTGLPYEQYV.

This clonotype was picked up many times. The J gene is TRBJ2-1, the V gene TRBV3-1; 9 positions agree with TRBD2. The CDR3 has 16 amino acids. V shed 3 bases and J 0 bases; nucleotides not matched to a gene: 3. Germline loops: CDR1 LGHDT, CDR2 YNNKEL (reference sequence). The CDR3 sequence: CASSHRGGASYNEQFF. In DNA, the CDR3 is TGTGCCAGCAGCCACCGCGGGGGGGCCTCCTACAATGAGCAGTTCTTC.